The rows below give T cell receptor beta chains drawn from one sample of a study of cytomegalovirus exposure and HLA in healthy donors. Assay: immunoSEQ multiplex PCR; the TCRdb copy retains only in-frame clones and omits some. Of about 75,000 clones listed, 84% were seen once; the top ten hold 18%. The sample consisted of PBMCs. The receptors shown here come from a man between 65 and 80 years old in good health and CMV-seropositive. CDR3s include the opening cysteine and the closing phenylalanine or tryptophan.

TRBV5-1 | CASSSGTDRNIQYF
TRBV5-1 | CASSPGTGRTDTQYF
TRBV6-5 | CASRQGVFGYTF
TRBV11-2 | CASSLVELGTQYF
TRBV6-6 | CASSAGQGAYEQYF
TRBV7-6 | CASSLGWPGEQYF
TRBV7-7 | CAADRAGTGELFF
TRBV5-3 | CARSLYYEQFF
TRBV11-3 | CASSLGQGAYRETQYF
TRBV7-3 | CASNAGGGETQYF
TRBV7-2 | CASSLVYEQYF
TRBV7-3 | CASSLGGTGELFF
TRBV6-5 | CAISPDRNTGELFF
TRBV6-5 | CASSGSYEQYF
TRBV6-1 | CASLRGTGNTGELFF
TRBV7-6 | CASSPPGAYGYTF
TRBV18 | CASSPTGVAFF
TRBV5-1 | CASSIQGNTEAFF
TRBV6-1 | CATLTGIGTEAFF
TRBV29-1 | CSLGQDQETQYF
TRBV10-1 | CASSEAAGQETQYF
TRBV5-8 | CASSYPGTGNQPQHF
TRBV5-1 | CATSSGGRADTQYF